This T cell receptor (beta chain) derives from a study of technical replicates of blood from a few donors. Trimming pared 3 bases from V and 6 bases from J, leaving 9 bases between. The CDR3 totals 13 residues. The germline V gene encodes CDR1 MNHEY and CDR2 SMNVEV (reference sequence). Sequenced by immunoSEQ multiplex PCR; TCRdb stores in-frame clones only, minus some. This sample yields around 50,000 clones, of which 90% to 96% are seen a single time; 0.39% belongs to the top ten. This receptor was obtained from a human donor in good health. Sample: T cells isolated from PBMCs. The rearrangement uses TRBV27 and TRBJ2-1, with D possibly matching TRBD1 (5 bases). CDR3 sequence (DNA): TGTGCCAGCAGTTTGGGGCTGCTCAATGAGCAGTTCTTC. It translates to CASSLGLLNEQFF.